This TCR beta chain was profiled in a study of PD-L1 blockade in urothelial cancer. For the study at large: Blood yielded a median of around 150,000 T cells per sample.

Added to each PCR by spiking were synthetic TCR analog templates. The method was immunoSEQ multiplex PCR; TCRdb's version includes in-frame clones alone and lacks a portion of them. Found here are some 75,000 clones, 75% to 95% of them singletons; the top ten hold over 0.7%. Trimming took 4 bases from V and 8 from J; bases not matched to a gene: 7. The CDR3 extends over 14 amino acids. The germline CDR1 and CDR2 sequences are SGHRS and YFSETQ. The time point denotes: peripheral blood 6 weeks after treatment start. J is TRBJ1-5 and V is TRBV5-1, with 9 bases lining up with TRBD1. The receptor was derived from a woman of 80 years or more with urothelial cancer. The source material was PBMCs, sampled around atezolizumab (anti-PD-L1) treatment. CDR3 nucleotide sequence: TGCGCCAGCAGCCCCGGACAGGGGAGGGAGCCCCAGCATTTT. Amino acids: CASSPGQGREPQHF.